This is a list of T cell receptor beta chains from one sample in a study of cytomegalovirus exposure and HLA in healthy donors. Here immunoSEQ multiplex PCR was the method, and the copy in TCRdb shows in-frame clones only, minus some. This sample has 120,000 to 150,000 clones, with approximately 82% found just once. The sample was PBMCs. Receptor source: a woman between 40 and 50 years old in good health and CMV-seronegative. CDR3s include the opening cysteine and the closing phenylalanine or tryptophan. Fields, in order: D gene, clone size, V gene, J gene, CDR3 length, CDR3 DNA, CDR3 protein. D genes are given only for firm matches. A clone size is listed for some rows: how often the clone was seen (once, few, many), or a class if it is expanded.

>-|-|TRBV5-4|TRBJ2-7|12
TGTGCCAGCAGCCTCGGCGGATACGAGCAGTACTTC
CASSLGGYEQYF
>-|once|TRBV19|TRBJ2-7|13
TGTGCCACGAACCCGACAGGTGGCTACGAGCAGTACTTC
CATNPTGGYEQYF
>-|-|TRBV28|TRBJ1-5|14
TGTGCCAGCAGTTTAGGAGGGTTGGTTCAGCCCCAGCATTTT
CASSLGGLVQPQHF
>-|-|TRBV27|TRBJ1-1|11
TGTGCCAGCAGGGGGGGCACTGAAGCTTTCTTT
CASRGGTEAFF
>-|-|TRBV2|TRBJ2-7|14
TGTGCCAGCGGCCCGACCGTGGGAGGTCCCGAGCAGTACTTC
CASGPTVGGPEQYF
>TRBD2|-|TRBV19|TRBJ2-3|14
TGTGCCAGTAGTCCTCAAGCGGGGCTCCTCGGGATCCTTTTT
CASSPQAGLLGILF
>-|-|TRBV18|TRBJ1-3|15
TGTGCCAGCTCGAAAAACGGTGATTCGGGAAACACCATATATTTT
CASSKNGDSGNTIYF
>-|-|TRBV7-9|TRBJ1-6|16
TGTGCCAGCAGCTTAGAGCGTATACGGTCCAATTCACCCCTCCACTTT
CASSLERIRSNSPLHF
>-|-|TRBV29-1|TRBJ2-1|13
TGCAGCGTTGAAGATCTCCCTAGCATGGTGCAGTTCTTC
CSVEDLPSMVQFF
>TRBD2|-|TRBV11-2|TRBJ2-5|14
TGTGCCAGCAGATCGACTAGCGGACAAGAGACCCAGTACTTC
CASRSTSGQETQYF
>TRBD1|-|TRBV5-1|TRBJ2-3|15
TGCGCCAGCAGCTGGCCGGGACAGGGCACAGATACGCAGTATTTT
CASSWPGQGTDTQYF
>TRBD2|-|TRBV4-3|TRBJ2-7|16
TGCGCCAGCAGCCAAGAACTAGCGGGAGTGGCGGTCGAGCAGTACTTC
CASSQELAGVAVEQYF
>TRBD2|-|TRBV14|TRBJ2-5|13
TGTGCCAGCAGCCTAGGACTAGCGGAGACCCAGTACTTC
CASSLGLAETQYF
>TRBD1|-|TRBV9|TRBJ2-3|16
TGTGCCAGCAGCCCAGGGGGGACAGGGGGCCTTCATACGCAGTATTTT
CASSPGGTGGLHTQYF